The 32 T cell receptor beta chains listed next were all sequenced from one sample in a study of blood T cell repertoires in COVID-19. Clones were sequenced by immunoSEQ multiplex PCR, and TCRdb holds only the in-frame ones, with some missing. The table includes some 290,000 clones, nearly 90% detected once. The sequencing sample was made of peripheral blood. The receptors derive from a middle-aged woman with COVID-19, enrolled during active disease.

This chain connects TRBV11-1 to TRBJ2-1; TRBD1 matches at 7 bases. Germline V gene data show CDR1 as SGHAT and CDR2 as FQDESV (reference sequence). CDR3 size: 14 residues. V trimming: 5 bases; J trimming: 5 bases; junction bases outside the gene matches: 6. The CDR3 reads CASSPGTAHNEQFF. For the CDR3, the DNA is TGTGCCAGCAGCCCCGGGACAGCCCACAATGAGCAGTTCTTC.

The chain recombines TRBV5-4 with TRBJ2-5; D unresolved. The germline V gene has CDR1 SGHNT and CDR2 YYREEE (reference sequence). The CDR3 is 15 residues long. The V gene lost 1 base and the J gene lost 1 base, with 11 bases spanning the gap. DNA for the CDR3: TGTGCCAGCAGCTTGCGGCAGGTTAGCCAAGAGACCCAGTACTTC. Its protein is CASSLRQVSQETQYF.

The chain uses TRBV7-2 and TRBJ2-7; the D is unclear. V lost 2 bases to trimming and J lost 4 bases, with 12 bases between them. CDR1 SGHTA and CDR2 FQGNSA come from the germline V gene. This CDR3 has 14 residues. The CDR3 DNA sequence: TGTGCCAGCAGCTTATTCAGGATTTCTTACGAGCAGTACTTC. This codes for CASSLFRISYEQYF.

The chain uses TRBV9 and TRBJ1-2; 7 nucleotides match TRBD1. Germline V gene sequence: CDR1 SGDLS, CDR2 YYNGEE. The CDR3 is 13 amino acids. With 5 bases clipped from V and 0 bases from J, the junction kept 1 base outside the gene matches. The CDR3 protein is CASRDRTNYGYTF. The CDR3 DNA is TGTGCCAGCAGGGACAGGACTAACTATGGCTACACCTTC.

The rearrangement joins TRBV5-6 to TRBJ2-1; D is perhaps TRBD1 (5 bases). With 0 bases removed from V and 1 base from J, the gap between germline ends came to 8 bases. Germline assignment: CDR1 SGHDT and CDR2 YYEEEE. This CDR3 region has 15 residues. CDR3 sequence reads: CASSLEAGSYNEQFF. For the CDR3, the DNA is TGTGCCAGCAGCTTGGAGGCAGGGTCCTACAATGAGCAGTTCTTC.

V usage is TRBV3-1 (or the pseudogene TRBV3-2) and J usage is TRBJ2-5; TRBD1 matches 7 bases. Germline CDR1 reads LGHDT; CDR2 reads YNNKEL (reference sequence). The junction had 7 bases not matched to a gene; V was cut back by 4 bases and J by 2 bases. CDR3 length: 15 amino acids. CDR3 in DNA: TGTGCCAGCAGCCCAATGTCAGGGGGACAAGAGACCCAGTACTTC. Translation gives CASSPMSGGQETQYF.

This chain joins TRBV5-6 and TRBJ1-2; the match to TRBD1 covers 7 bases. Germline V gene lookup returns CDR1 SGHDT and CDR2 YYEEEE. Unmatched junction bases numbered 6, after V lost 0 bases and J lost 7 bases. This CDR3 comprises 14 residues. CDR3 protein: CASSLDRGASGYTF. CDR3 nucleotides: TGTGCCAGCAGCTTGGACAGGGGAGCTTCTGGCTACACCTTC.

This sequence joins TRBV10-1 and TRBJ2-3; TRBD2 matches 8 bases. There are 15 residues in the CDR3. CDR1 and CDR2 from the germline V gene are WNHNN and SYGVQD (reference sequence). V shed 4 bases and J 3 bases; nucleotides not matched to a gene: 6. The CDR3 loop is CASSVGSGSTDTQYF. The CDR3 coding sequence is TGCGCCAGCAGTGTGGGGAGCGGGAGTACAGATACGCAGTATTTT.

J is TRBJ1-1 and V is TRBV7-9; D possibly corresponds to TRBD1 (5 bases). The germline gives CDR1 SEHNR, CDR2 FQNEAQ (reference sequence). This CDR3 has 14 amino acids. Trimming pared 5 bases from V and 3 bases from J, leaving 13 bases between. The DNA of the CDR3 is TGTGCCAGCAGCACCGGGTCGGGGGACACTGAAGCTTTCTTT. Its protein product is CASSTGSGDTEAFF.

In its sample, this clone was seen a few times. The chain links TRBV7-9 to TRBJ1-2; possible D gene TRBD1, 6 bases. The ends were cut back, 5 bases at V and 7 bases at J, with 20 bases in the middle. This CDR3 comprises 15 residues. Germline loops: CDR1 SEHNR, CDR2 FQNEAQ (reference sequence). The CDR3 DNA sequence: TGTGCCAGCAGCGATAGGTTGGGGGCTTCCGCTGGCTACACCTTC. Its translation is CASSDRLGASAGYTF. The full variable domain, in which reference TRBV7-9 and TRBJ1-2 provide the parts outside the CDR3, is DTGVSQNPRHKITKRGQNVTFRCDPISEHNRLYWYRQTLGQGPEFLTYFQNEAQLEKSRLLSDRFSAERPKGSFSTLEIQRTEQGDSAMYLCASSDRLGASAGYTFGSGTRLTVV.

The V and J genes are TRBV11-3 and TRBJ2-1; TRBD2 matches at 9 bases. The germline gives CDR1 SGHNT, CDR2 YENEEA. The CDR3 consists of 16 residues. Trimming at V came to 5 bases and at J to 10 bases, leaving 15 bases not matched to a gene. In DNA form, the CDR3 reads TGTGCCAGCAGCCGAGGGGGCCCTAGCGGGACGAGGGAGCAGTTCTTC. Translating it yields CASSRGGPSGTREQFF.

This clone came up once. The V call is TRBV15, the J call TRBJ1-4; D not certain. Germline CDR1 reads LNHNV; CDR2 reads YYDKDF (reference sequence). Trimming removed 1 base at V and 7 bases at J, with 4 bases between. This CDR3 has 12 amino acids. CDR3 loop: CATSRAGEKLFF. For the CDR3, the DNA is TGTGCCACCAGCAGAGCCGGTGAAAAACTGTTTTTT.

The rearrangement uses TRBV10-3 and TRBJ2-7; perhaps TRBD1 as D (6 bases). This CDR3 spans 15 amino acids. CDR1 and CDR2 from the germline V gene are ENHRY and SYGVKD. Trimming took 6 bases from V and 2 from J, leaving 17 bases between them. The CDR3 loop is CAISTGQNQAYEQYF. The CDR3 bases are TGTGCCATCAGCACGGGACAAAATCAGGCCTACGAGCAGTACTTC.

This clone occurred once. The sample contains more than one DNA sequence encoding this CDR3. V and J are TRBV27 and TRBJ1-1; possible D gene TRBD1, 5 bases. V was cut by 2 bases and J by 3 bases, with 7 bases left in between. Germline V lookup: CDR1 MNHEY, CDR2 SMNVEV (reference sequence). There are 13 residues in the CDR3. The CDR3: CASSLTGDTEAFF. The DNA of the CDR3 is TGTGCCAGCAGTTTAACAGGAGACACTGAAGCTTTCTTT.

The chain links TRBV4-3 to TRBJ1-4; possible D gene TRBD1, 5 bases. CDR1 LGHNA and CDR2 YSLEER come from the germline V gene. With 0 bases removed from V and 7 bases from J, the gap between germline ends came to 9 bases. The CDR3 has 14 amino acids. The CDR3 protein is CASSQDGRVEKLFF. For the CDR3, the DNA is TGCGCCAGCAGCCAAGATGGCAGGGTTGAAAAACTGTTTTTT.

The chain joins TRBV6-2 or TRBV6-3 to TRBJ1-5; D perhaps matches TRBD1 (6 bases). Germline CDR1 is MNHEY and CDR2 is SVGEGT. This CDR3 spans 11 amino acids. The ends were cut back, 2 bases at V and 11 bases at J, with 7 bases in the middle. In nucleotides, the CDR3 is TGTGCCAGCAGTTACGCAGGGGCCCAGCATTTT. This codes for CASSYAGAQHF.

This clone has just one count. The chain recombines TRBV6-5 with TRBJ1-5; 9 nucleotides line up with TRBD1. V lost 7 bases and J lost 6; bases outside the gene matches: 10. Germline V gene lookup returns CDR1 MNHEY and CDR2 SVGAGI. This CDR3 has 15 amino acids. In DNA, the CDR3 is TGTGCCAGCACGGAGGACAGGGGTTGGGGTCAGCCCCAGCATTTT. Amino acid sequence: CASTEDRGWGQPQHF.

The DNA for the CDR3 is TGTGCCACCAGCAGAGAGGTGATTAGCGGGGGAGTTCGGGTGAACTACAATGAGCAGTTCTTC. This codes for CATSREVISGGVRVNYNEQFF. The J gene is TRBJ2-1, the V gene TRBV15, with 9 bases that match TRBD2. This CDR3 has 21 residues. Germline trimming cut 0 bases from V and 3 bases from J; bases unmatched to any gene: 18. CDR1 and CDR2 (germline): LNHNV, YYDKDF (reference sequence). The full variable domain, its missing parts supplied by reference TRBV15 and TRBJ2-1, is DAMVIQNPRYQVTQFGKPVTLSCSQTLNHNVMYWYQQKSSQAPKLLFHYYDKDFNNEADTPDNFQSRRPNTSFCFLDIRSPGLGDTAMYLCATSREVISGGVRVNYNEQFFGPGTRLTVL.

The chain has TRBV5-6 and TRBJ2-2; tentative D call: TRBD1 (5 bases). This CDR3 region has 17 residues. Germline V gene sequence: CDR1 SGHDT, CDR2 YYEEEE. Trimming pared 3 bases from V and 4 bases from J, leaving 19 bases between. The CDR3 DNA follows: TGTGCCAGCAGCTGGACCCAGGGCGACCTCAGCACCGGGGAGCTGTTTTTT. Its protein is CASSWTQGDLSTGELFF. The full variable domain, rest sourced from reference TRBV5-6 and TRBJ2-2, is DAGVTQSPTHLIKTRGQQVTLRCSPKSGHDTVSWYQQALGQGPQFIFQYYEEEERQRGNFPDRFSGHQFPNYSSELNVNALLLGDSALYLCASSWTQGDLSTGELFFGEGSRLTVL.

A word on this clone: At one end the junction does not follow the germline gene, possibly because of a read error. The chain is built from TRBV7-7 and TRBJ1-1; D is undetermined. The length of the CDR3 is 16 residues. CDR1 SSHAT and CDR2 FNYEAQ come from the germline V gene (reference sequence). The CDR3 DNA is TGTGCTAGCAGCTTAAGTAGCAGTTCCACGAACACTGAAGCTTTCTTT. It codes for CASSLSSSSTNTEAFF.

The chain links TRBV7-2 to TRBJ2-1; a weak D match, TRBD1 (5 bases). The germline V gene encodes CDR1 SGHTA and CDR2 FQGNSA. V was pared by 2 bases and J by 3 bases, with 8 bases between. The CDR3 consists of 14 residues. The CDR3 nucleotides are TGTGCCAGCAGCTTACAGGGAAACTACAATGAGCAGTTCTTC. Translation: CASSLQGNYNEQFF.

This clone came up once. This chain connects TRBV28 to TRBJ2-5; D possibly corresponds to TRBD1 (6 bases). CDR1 MDHEN and CDR2 SYDVKM come from the germline V gene. The CDR3 extends over 14 amino acids. V was pared by 3 bases and J by 0 bases, with 8 bases between. Written as DNA, the CDR3 is TGTGCCAGCAGTTTCACAGGGTACCAAGAGACCCAGTACTTC. It encodes CASSFTGYQETQYF.

This chain links TRBV5-1 with TRBJ2-7; TRBD1 agrees at 7 bases. Germline CDR1 is SGHRS and CDR2 is YFSETQ. The CDR3 has 14 amino acids. With 8 bases clipped from V and 8 bases from J, the junction kept 16 bases outside the gene matches. The CDR3: CASSPGTDLSQQYF. For the CDR3, the DNA is TGCGCCAGTTCACCCGGGACAGACCTCTCCCAGCAGTACTTC.

The CDR3 region is CASSWQGNYGYTF. CDR3 sequence (DNA): TGTGCCAGCAGTTGGCAGGGCAACTATGGCTACACCTTC. The chain carries TRBV27 and TRBJ1-2, with D tentatively TRBD1 (5 bases). This CDR3 spans 13 amino acids. Trimming stripped 4 bases from V and 2 bases from J, with 8 bases between. The V gene's germline CDR1 is MNHEY and CDR2 SMNVEV (reference sequence).

The genes are TRBV6-5 and TRBJ1-2; no reliable D call. Germline values: CDR1 MNHEY, CDR2 SVGAGI. This CDR3 is 15 amino acids long. The V gene lost 7 bases and the J gene lost 5 bases, with 20 bases spanning the gap. CDR3 nucleotides: TGTGCCAGCACCCCCAACTCGGGGTATTGGTATGGCTACACCTTC. Protein sequence: CASTPNSGYWYGYTF.

The chain has TRBV18 and TRBJ2-1; a possible D gene is TRBD2 (5 bases). V gave up 6 bases and J gave up 2 bases, with 14 bases separating them. The CDR3 is made up of 15 amino acids. Germline V CDR1 and CDR2: KGHSH, LQKENI. CDR3: CASSPIPEAYNEQFF. CDR3 bases: TGTGCCAGCTCGCCCATTCCGGAGGCCTACAATGAGCAGTTCTTC.

The CDR3 DNA is TGTGCCAGCAGCGTAAATTCACCCCTCCACTTT. It codes for CASSVNSPLHF. The chain employs TRBV6-5 and TRBJ1-6; unclear D gene. Germline V lookup: CDR1 MNHEY, CDR2 SVGAGI. There are 11 residues in the CDR3. Between the trimmed V and J ends, which lost 6 bases and 7 bases, there was a span of 4 bases.

The chain is built from TRBV18 and TRBJ2-1; 12 bases match TRBD2. After removal of 2 bases from V and 13 bases from J, the junction contained 6 bases not matched to a gene. The CDR3 length is 14 residues. Germline loops: CDR1 KGHSH, CDR2 LQKENI. The CDR3 region has the DNA TGTGCCAGCTCACCAGCTAGCGGGGGGGATCGACAGTTCTTC. Residues: CASSPASGGDRQFF. Supplemented by reference TRBV18 and TRBJ2-1, the full variable domain reads NAGVMQNPRHLVRRRGQEARLRCSPMKGHSHVYWYRQLPEEGLKFMVYLQKENIIDESGMPKERFSAEFPKEGPSILRIQQVVRGDSAAYFCASSPASGGDRQFFGPGTRLTVL.

The rearrangement links TRBV20-1 to TRBJ2-3, with a weak D call TRBD2 (6 bases). The V and J ends lost 3 bases and 4 bases respectively, with 11 bases between them. From germline, CDR1 is DFQATT and CDR2 SNEGSKA (reference sequence). CDR3 length: 13 amino acids. CDR3: CSASAGWADTQYF. In DNA, the CDR3 is TGCAGTGCTAGTGCGGGGTGGGCAGATACGCAGTATTTT.

This chain connects TRBV30 to TRBJ1-1; D gene ambiguous. The germline gives CDR1 GTSNPN, CDR2 SVGIG (reference sequence). With 3 bases removed from V and 4 bases from J, the gap between germline ends came to 9 bases. CDR3 size: 12 residues. In DNA, the CDR3 is TGTGCCTGGAGCACAGTGGGCACTGAAGCTTTCTTT. This encodes CAWSTVGTEAFF.

This clone was seen just once. J is TRBJ2-5 and V is TRBV5-1; 9 bases align to TRBD1. Trimming took 4 bases from V and 2 from J; bases not matched to a gene: 6. The CDR3 consists of 15 residues. CDR1 and CDR2 (germline): SGHRS, YFSETQ. The CDR3 DNA reads TGCGCCAGCAGCGGGACAGGGTGGAAGCAAGAGACCCAGTACTTC. It encodes CASSGTGWKQETQYF.

A note on this clone: One junction end does not reproduce the germline sequence, and a read error may be involved. The CDR3 DNA reads TGTGCCAGCAGTTTCCTGGGACAGGGGGCAAACTGGAATGGATACACCTTC. Protein sequence: CASSFLGQGANWNGYTF. The chain is built from TRBV27 and TRBJ1-2; the match to TRBD1 covers 12 bases. The CDR3 is 17 residues long. CDR1 MNHEY and CDR2 SMNVEV come from the germline V gene (reference sequence).